This T cell receptor (beta chain) was recorded in a study of T cells in Graves' hyperthyroidism and ophthalmopathy. The V end was cut by 5 bases, the J end by 6 bases, with 11 bases between. This CDR3 is built from 14 residues. It was RNA transcripts that yielded the amplified TCR beta CDR3 regions. In the first-round RT-PCR of the TCR CDR3, the HTBI primer set was used. TCRdb re-derived calls from the multiplex PCR reads in MiXCR, one entry per CDR3 protein. Here the sample spans under 350,000 distinct CDR3 sequences, approximately 15% being singletons. Study-wide points: For ophthalmopathy, model prediction preceded onset by a median about 6 months.

In the case of this clonotype: Its antigen remains unidentified.

Ophthalmopathy cases scored 3 or more on the Clinical Activity Score and 4 or more on NOSPECS grade, with duration below 3 months. It was around 10 ml of fresh peripheral blood that supplied the PBMCs. This TCR was sampled from a woman aged 60 to 75 with Graves' ophthalmopathy. J is TRBJ1-6 and V is TRBV12-3 or TRBV12-4, with TRBD1 as a possible D gene (5 bases). Specimen: blood. The CDR3 reads CASSKRQGNSPLHF. In DNA, the CDR3 is TGTGCCAGCAGTAAACGGCAGGGTAATTCACCCCTCCACTTT.